This T cell receptor (beta chain) was sequenced in a study of PD-L1 blockade in urothelial cancer. Using immunoSEQ multiplex PCR, the repertoire was profiled, and TCRdb retains in-frame clones only, with some absent. The data show approximately 46,000 clones, with 70% to 90% seen just once and about 7.6% held by the top ten. Germline-derived CDR1 and CDR2 are SGHAT and FQNNGV. CDR3 length: 15 amino acids. V lost 3 bases, J lost 5 bases, and 11 bases lay in between. This rearrangement joins TRBV11-2 to TRBJ1-6, with D maybe TRBD1 (5 bases). The receptor was isolated from a man aged 60-69 years with urothelial cancer. This material consisted of PBMCs, taken around atezolizumab (anti-PD-L1) treatment. CDR3 loop: CASSFVQGDNSPLHF. The CDR3 nucleotides read TGTGCCAGCAGCTTTGTTCAGGGCGATAATTCACCCCTCCACTTT.